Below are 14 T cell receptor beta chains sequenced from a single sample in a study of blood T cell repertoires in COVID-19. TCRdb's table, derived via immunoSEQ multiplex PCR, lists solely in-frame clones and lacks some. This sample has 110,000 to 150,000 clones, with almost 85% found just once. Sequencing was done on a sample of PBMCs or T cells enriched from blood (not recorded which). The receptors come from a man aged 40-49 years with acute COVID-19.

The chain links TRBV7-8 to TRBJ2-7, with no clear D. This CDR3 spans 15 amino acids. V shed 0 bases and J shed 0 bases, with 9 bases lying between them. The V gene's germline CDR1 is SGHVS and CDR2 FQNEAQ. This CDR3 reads CASSLAVGSSYEQYF. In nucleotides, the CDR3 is TGTGCCAGCAGCTTAGCGGTCGGTAGCTCCTACGAGCAGTACTTC.

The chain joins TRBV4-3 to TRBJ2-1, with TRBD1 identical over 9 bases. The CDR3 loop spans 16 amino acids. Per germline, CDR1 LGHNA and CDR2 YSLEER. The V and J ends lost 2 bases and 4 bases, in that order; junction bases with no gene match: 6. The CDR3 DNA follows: TGCGCCAGCAGCCAATACCCGGGACAGGGATACAATGAGCAGTTCTTC. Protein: CASSQYPGQGYNEQFF.

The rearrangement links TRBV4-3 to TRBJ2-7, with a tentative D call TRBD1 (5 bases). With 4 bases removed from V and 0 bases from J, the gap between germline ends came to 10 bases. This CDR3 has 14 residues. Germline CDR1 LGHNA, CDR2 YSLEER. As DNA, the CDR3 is TGCGCCAGCAGCCCGAGACAGAGCTCCTACGAGCAGTACTTC. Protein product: CASSPRQSSYEQYF.

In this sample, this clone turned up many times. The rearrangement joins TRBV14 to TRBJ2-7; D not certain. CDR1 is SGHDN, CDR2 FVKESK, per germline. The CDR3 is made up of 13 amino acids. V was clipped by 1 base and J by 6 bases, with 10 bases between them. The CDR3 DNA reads TGTGCCAGCAGCCAAGTATCCATGAGCGAGCAGTACTTC. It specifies CASSQVSMSEQYF.

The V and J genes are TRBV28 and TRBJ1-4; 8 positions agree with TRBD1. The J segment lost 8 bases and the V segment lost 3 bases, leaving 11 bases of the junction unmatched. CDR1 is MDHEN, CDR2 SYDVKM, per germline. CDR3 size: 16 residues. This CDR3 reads CASSFPGQGIGEKLFF. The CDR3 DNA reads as TGTGCCAGCAGTTTCCCCGGACAGGGCATAGGAGAAAAACTGTTTTTT. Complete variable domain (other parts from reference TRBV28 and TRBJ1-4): DVKVTQSSRYLVKRTGEKVFLECVQDMDHENMFWYRQDPGLGLRLIYFSYDVKMKEKGDIPEGYSVSREKKERFSLILESASTNQTSMYLCASSFPGQGIGEKLFFGSGTQLSVL.

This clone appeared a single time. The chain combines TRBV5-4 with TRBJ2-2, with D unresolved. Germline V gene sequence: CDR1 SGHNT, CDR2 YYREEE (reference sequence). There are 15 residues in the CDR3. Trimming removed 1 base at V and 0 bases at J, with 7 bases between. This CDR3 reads CASSLWHTNTGELFF. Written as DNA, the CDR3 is TGTGCCAGCAGCTTGTGGCATACGAACACCGGGGAGCTGTTTTTT.

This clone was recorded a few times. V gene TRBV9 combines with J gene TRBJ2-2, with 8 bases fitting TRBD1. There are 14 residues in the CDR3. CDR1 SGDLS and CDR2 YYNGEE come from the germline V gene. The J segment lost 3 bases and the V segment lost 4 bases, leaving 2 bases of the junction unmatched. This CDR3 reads CASSLQGDTGELFF. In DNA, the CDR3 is TGTGCCAGCAGCTTACAGGGGGACACCGGGGAGCTGTTTTTT. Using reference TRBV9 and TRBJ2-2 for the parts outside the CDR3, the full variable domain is DSGVTQTPKHLITATGQRVTLRCSPRSGDLSVYWYQQSLDQGLQFLIQYYNGEERAKGNILERFSAQQFPDLHSELNLSSLELGDSALYFCASSLQGDTGELFFGEGSRLTVL.

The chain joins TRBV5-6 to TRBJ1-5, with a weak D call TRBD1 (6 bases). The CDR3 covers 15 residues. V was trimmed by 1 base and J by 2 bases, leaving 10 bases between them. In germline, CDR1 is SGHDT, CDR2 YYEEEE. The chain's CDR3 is CASSLSTGRNQPQHF. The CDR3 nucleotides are TGTGCCAGCAGCTTGTCGACAGGCCGCAATCAGCCCCAGCATTTT.

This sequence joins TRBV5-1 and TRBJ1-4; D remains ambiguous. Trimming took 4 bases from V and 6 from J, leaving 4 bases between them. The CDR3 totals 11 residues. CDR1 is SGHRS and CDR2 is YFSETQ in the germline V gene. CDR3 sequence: CASSVDEKLFF. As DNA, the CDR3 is TGCGCCAGCAGCGTCGATGAAAAACTGTTTTTT.

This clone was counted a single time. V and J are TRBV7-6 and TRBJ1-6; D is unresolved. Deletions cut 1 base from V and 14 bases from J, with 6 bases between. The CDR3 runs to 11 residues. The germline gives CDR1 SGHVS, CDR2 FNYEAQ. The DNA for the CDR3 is TGTGCCAGCAGCTTAGGAGCATCCCTCCACTTT. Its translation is CASSLGASLHF.

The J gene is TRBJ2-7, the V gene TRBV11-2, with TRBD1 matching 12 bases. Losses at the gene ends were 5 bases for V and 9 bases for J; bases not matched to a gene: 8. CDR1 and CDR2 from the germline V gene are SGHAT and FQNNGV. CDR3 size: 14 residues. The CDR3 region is CASSAGQGAIVQYF. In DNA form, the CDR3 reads TGTGCCAGCAGCGCGGGACAGGGGGCTATTGTGCAGTACTTC. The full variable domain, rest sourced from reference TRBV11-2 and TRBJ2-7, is EAGVAQSPRYKIIEKRQSVAFWCNPISGHATLYWYQQILGQGPKLLIQFQNNGVVDDSQLPKDRFSAERLKGVDSTLKIQPAKLEDSAVYLCASSAGQGAIVQYFGPGTRLTVT.

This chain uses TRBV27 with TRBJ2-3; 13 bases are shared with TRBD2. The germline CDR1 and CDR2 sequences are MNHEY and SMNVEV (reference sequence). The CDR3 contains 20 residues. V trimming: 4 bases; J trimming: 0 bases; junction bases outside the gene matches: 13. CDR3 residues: CASSSPGTSGATPSTDTQYF. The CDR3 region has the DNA TGTGCCAGCAGTTCCCCCGGGACTAGCGGGGCCACCCCTAGCACAGATACGCAGTATTTT.

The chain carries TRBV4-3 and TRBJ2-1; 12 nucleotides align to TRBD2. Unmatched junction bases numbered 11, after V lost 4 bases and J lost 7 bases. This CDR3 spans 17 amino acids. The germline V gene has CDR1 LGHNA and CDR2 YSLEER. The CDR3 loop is CASSRASGRGAGNEQFF. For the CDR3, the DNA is TGCGCCAGCAGCCGGGCTAGCGGGAGGGGGGCAGGGAATGAGCAGTTCTTC.

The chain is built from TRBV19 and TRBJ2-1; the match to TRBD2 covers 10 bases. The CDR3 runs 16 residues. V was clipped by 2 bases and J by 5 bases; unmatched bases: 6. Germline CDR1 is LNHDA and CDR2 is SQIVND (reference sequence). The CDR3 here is CASSIWGTSGNNEQFF. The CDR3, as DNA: TGTGCCAGTAGTATATGGGGTACTAGCGGGAACAATGAGCAGTTCTTC.